The 18 T cell receptor beta chains reported below all come from one sample, sequenced in a study of identical twins. Using its own MiXCR run on the 5' RACE reads, TCRdb lists one record per CDR3 protein. The repertoire includes 500,000 to 650,000 distinct CDR3 sequences, 20% to 25% of them detected once, and about 0.5% sits in the top ten. These data were also reused for a study on yellow fever vaccine responses in identical twins.

Sequencing was performed on CD4+ T cells sorted from blood. The source is a woman aged 18-29 years in good health.

The J gene is TRBJ2-3, the V gene TRBV12-3 or TRBV12-4; D may be TRBD2 (6 bases). V was shortened by 8 bases and J by 6 bases, with 21 bases between the two germline ends. The CDR3 is 15 residues long. For the CDR3, the DNA is TGTGCCAGCGCCCATGGGGGACGCGGGGTGGATACGCAGTATTTT. Protein sequence: CASAHGGRGVDTQYF.

This clonotype has more than one count but fewer than ten. The chain links TRBV3-1 to TRBJ1-6; 8 bases fit TRBD1. V dropped 0 bases and J dropped 10; count of bases not matched to a gene: 8. Germline V gene data show CDR1 as LGHDT and CDR2 as YNNKEL (reference sequence). CDR3 length equals 16 residues. CDR3 residues: CASSQDLARGQSPLHF. DNA of the CDR3: TGTGCCAGCAGCCAAGATCTGGCCAGGGGGCAATCACCCCTCCACTTT.

The V and J genes are TRBV10-3 and TRBJ2-5; no definite D call. Trimming pared 2 bases from V and 3 bases from J, leaving 7 bases between. Looked up from germline, CDR1 is ENHRY and CDR2 is SYGVKD. The CDR3 is 13 residues long. In DNA form, the CDR3 reads TGTGCCATCAGTGAGGGCATGAAAGAGACCCAGTACTTC. Protein: CAISEGMKETQYF.

This chain connects TRBV29-1 to TRBJ2-3, with TRBD2 matching over 11 bases. The CDR3 consists of 13 residues. Germline values: CDR1 SQVTM, CDR2 ANQGSEA. Trimming removed 8 bases from V and 3 bases from J; junction bases left unmatched: 4. For the CDR3, the DNA is TGCAGCATATCTAGCGGGAGGACAGATACGCAGTATTTT. Its translation is CSISSGRTDTQYF.

This chain connects TRBV12-3 or TRBV12-4 to TRBJ2-7, with D possibly matching TRBD2 (6 bases). The CDR3 consists of 18 residues. Trimming removed 3 bases from V and 2 bases from J, with 23 bases in between. CDR3 residues: CASSFGQEGQGGTYEQYF. For the CDR3, the DNA is TGTGCCAGCAGTTTTGGCCAGGAAGGCCAGGGAGGTACCTACGAGCAGTACTTC.

The genes are TRBV15 and TRBJ2-3; no clear D gene. Per germline, CDR1 LNHNV and CDR2 YYDKDF (reference sequence). V lost 0 bases to trimming and J lost 2 bases, with 3 bases between them. CDR3 size: 13 residues. CDR3 sequence reads: CATSRDSTDTQYF. The CDR3 DNA is TGTGCCACCAGCAGAGATTCCACAGATACGCAGTATTTT. Combining the CDR3 with reference TRBV15 and TRBJ2-3 gives the whole variable domain DAMVIQNPRYQVTQFGKPVTLSCSQTLNHNVMYWYQQKSSQAPKLLFHYYDKDFNNEADTPDNFQSRRPNTSFCFLDIRSPGLGDTAMYLCATSRDSTDTQYFGPGTRLTVL.

This clonotype was detected a few times. The chain uses TRBV7-2 and TRBJ2-1; D ambiguous. Germline V gene sequence: CDR1 SGHTA, CDR2 FQGNSA. This CDR3 is 17 amino acids long. V was clipped by 0 bases and J by 0 bases, with 12 bases between them. CDR3 loop: CASSLAAASPSYNEQFF. CDR3 in DNA: TGTGCCAGCAGCTTAGCGGCCGCGTCCCCCTCCTACAATGAGCAGTTCTTC.

V is TRBV20-1 and J is TRBJ2-1, with 10 bases fitting TRBD2. Germline V gene data show CDR1 as DFQATT and CDR2 as SNEGSKA (reference sequence). The CDR3 runs to 15 residues. The V and J ends lost 0 bases and 7 bases, in that order; junction bases with no gene match: 6. Here the CDR3 DNA reads TGCAGTGCTAGAGAGCCTAGCGGGAGTGTAAATGAGCAGTTCTTC. Translation gives CSAREPSGSVNEQFF.

This clonotype came up a few times. This sequence joins TRBV7-2 and TRBJ2-3; 7 bases map to TRBD1. Germline V gene lookup returns CDR1 SGHTA and CDR2 FQGNSA. The CDR3 has 16 amino acids. The junction had 11 bases not matched to a gene; V was cut back by 7 bases and J by 1 base. DNA of the CDR3: TGTGCCAGCACCATCGGGACAGACTCTCGCACAGATACGCAGTATTTT. This encodes CASTIGTDSRTDTQYF.

This chain connects TRBV5-6 to TRBJ1-1; 7 bases are a match to TRBD1. The J segment lost 6 bases and the V segment lost 0 bases, leaving 5 bases of the junction unmatched. The CDR3 spans 14 residues. Per the germline V gene, CDR1 is SGHDT and CDR2 is YYEEEE. The DNA of the CDR3 is TGTGCCAGCAGCTTGGCCGGGCAGGGGGCTGAAGCTTTCTTT. It translates to CASSLAGQGAEAFF.

This clonotype was counted between two and nine times. As DNA, the CDR3 is TGCGCCAGCAACATCAACCTGGGACAGGGGGCGAACACCGGGGAGCTGTTTTTT. Its protein product is CASNINLGQGANTGELFF. This rearrangement joins TRBV5-1 to TRBJ2-2, with 11 bases lining up with TRBD1. The trim removed 6 bases at V and 0 bases at J, leaving 10 bases unmatched. CDR1 is SGHRS and CDR2 is YFSETQ in the germline V gene. There are 18 residues in the CDR3.

This chain links TRBV18 with TRBJ1-2; TRBD1 aligns across 7 bases. This CDR3 comprises 15 residues. CDR1 KGHSH and CDR2 LQKENI come from the germline V gene. Trimming at V came to 5 bases and at J to 1 base, leaving 7 bases not matched to a gene. DNA for the CDR3: TGTGCCAGCTCATCCGGGACAGCCATTAACTATGGCTACACCTTC. This translates into CASSSGTAINYGYTF. The whole variable domain, filled in from reference TRBV18 and TRBJ1-2, reads NAGVMQNPRHLVRRRGQEARLRCSPMKGHSHVYWYRQLPEEGLKFMVYLQKENIIDESGMPKERFSAEFPKEGPSILRIQQVVRGDSAAYFCASSSGTAINYGYTFGSGTRLTVV.

This clonotype was counted between two and nine times. J is TRBJ2-3 and V is TRBV9; D not certain. The CDR3 extends over 13 amino acids. Trimming cost V 3 bases and J 5 bases, with 10 bases left between them. The V gene's germline CDR1 is SGDLS and CDR2 YYNGEE. Here the CDR3 DNA reads TGTGCCAGCAGCGGGGCGTGGGGAGATACGCAGTATTTT. Encoded protein: CASSGAWGDTQYF.

The table lists this clonotype with a few counts. The chain links TRBV7-3 to TRBJ2-1; 8 nucleotides match TRBD2. The trim removed 2 bases at V and 6 bases at J, leaving 6 bases unmatched. Germline V gene lookup returns CDR1 SGHTA and CDR2 FQGTGA. The CDR3 is made up of 15 amino acids. CDR3 coding DNA: TGTGCCAGCAGCTTAGACGGGACTAGAGGCAATGAGCAGTTCTTC. This encodes CASSLDGTRGNEQFF.

In nucleotides, the CDR3 is TGCGCCAGCAGCCAAAGGATAGCGGCGAGCTACAATGAGCAGTTCTTC. Amino acids: CASSQRIAASYNEQFF. The chain recombines TRBV4-1 with TRBJ2-1; tentatively, D is TRBD2 (6 bases). The germline V gene has CDR1 MGHRA and CDR2 YSYEKL. The CDR3 extends over 16 amino acids. V dropped 2 bases and J dropped 3 bases, with 14 bases sitting between them.

J is TRBJ2-3 and V is TRBV20-1; D unclear. The length of the CDR3 is 12 residues. V was shortened by 6 bases and J by 1 base, with 8 bases between the two germline ends. The germline CDR1 and CDR2 sequences are DFQATT and SNEGSKA (reference sequence). The CDR3, as DNA: TGCAGTGCATACGGAGGCACAGATACGCAGTATTTT. Translation: CSAYGGTDTQYF.

The chain carries TRBV10-2 and TRBJ2-7; D may be TRBD1 (5 bases). Trimming shortened V by 8 bases and J by 3 bases, and 11 bases separated the two germline ends. Germline CDR1 and CDR2: WSHSY and SAAADI. This CDR3 is 12 amino acids long. CDR3 in DNA: TGCGCCAGCCGGACACCCGACTACGAGCAGTACTTC. Its protein is CASRTPDYEQYF.

The genes are TRBV19 and TRBJ2-7; D is possibly TRBD1 (5 bases). CDR1 and CDR2 (germline): LNHDA, SQIVND (reference sequence). The V end lost 5 bases, the J end lost 0 bases, and 8 bases lay between the germline ends. The CDR3 contains 13 residues. CDR3 amino acids: CASSPRGSYEQYV. The CDR3 nucleotides are TGTGCCAGTAGTCCTAGGGGCTCCTACGAGCAGTACGTC.